The 2 T cell receptor beta chains in this list originate from one sample, sequenced in a study of blood T cells in healthy people across ages. A second PCR, run for roughly 7 to 12 cycles, used a sample-barcoded 5' primer plus a J-beta primer mix. Using its own MiXCR run on the 5' RACE reads, TCRdb lists one record per CDR3 protein. Of about 1.8 million distinct CDR3 sequences listed, roughly 49% were seen once; the top ten hold over 2%. The material sequenced was blood. These receptors all come from a woman aged 40 to 50 in good health.

The V call is TRBV10-3, the J call TRBJ2-7, with D perhaps matching TRBD1 or TRBD2 (5 bases each). The CDR3 spans 12 residues. Per the germline V gene, CDR1 is ENHRY and CDR2 is SYGVKD. Trimming took off 10 bases at V and 3 bases at J, with 13 bases between the two ends. DNA of the CDR3: TGTGCCACCCGGGACGTCTTCTACGAGCAGTACTTC. It yields the protein CATRDVFYEQYF.

This clonotype was counted a few times. The chain combines TRBV7-2 with TRBJ2-6, with a weak D call TRBD1 (6 bases). The germline gives CDR1 SGHTA, CDR2 FQGNSA. This CDR3 spans 17 amino acids. V was shortened by 1 base and J by 2 bases, with 12 bases between the two germline ends. CDR3 sequence: CASSLEHRATGANVLTF. The CDR3 nucleotides are TGTGCCAGCAGCTTAGAACACAGGGCGACTGGGGCCAACGTCCTGACTTTC.